This T cell receptor beta chain was documented in a study of cytomegalovirus exposure and HLA in healthy donors. As concerns this clone: As yet, its antigen is unknown.

Regarding the study as a whole: Researchers reported in a later analysis that a missense DCLRE1C variant was tied to TCR beta V- and J-gene trimming. Researchers catalogued under 200 TCR beta chains as cytomegalovirus-associated. A later analysis found common viral pathogens apparently linked to several of the most significant clusters.

The PCR ran on 60 Vbeta and 13 Jbeta primers. Produced via immunoSEQ multiplex PCR; TCRdb's table is partial and in-frame only. The sample lists more than 85,000 clones; roughly two thirds were seen once. V gave up 3 bases and J gave up 4 bases; unmatched junction bases: 14. CDR3 size: 18 residues. Germline values: CDR1 SEHNR, CDR2 FQNEAQ (reference sequence). V usage is TRBV7-9 and J usage is TRBJ1-1, with 10 bases that match TRBD1. The receptor comes from a female donor in good health and CMV-seronegative. The sequencing sample was made of PBMCs. The CDR3 here is CASSFPADRGLGGTEAFF. The CDR3 nucleotides are TGTGCCAGCAGCTTCCCCGCGGACAGGGGGTTAGGGGGCACTGAAGCTTTCTTT.